The 19 T cell receptor beta chains reported below all come from one sample, sequenced in a study of breast tumors, draining lymph nodes, adjacent tissues. Breast cancer patients provided tissue from their axillary draining lymph nodes. In TCRdb, the multiplex PCR reads were re-called with MiXCR into one record per CDR3 protein. The sample lists 85,000 to 120,000 distinct CDR3 sequences, 30% occurring once. The sample consisted of axillary lymph node tissue. These receptors were taken from a female donor with breast cancer. Some clones in this sample may be carry-over from other donors' samples.

Many counts were recorded for this clonotype. The genes are TRBV18 and TRBJ1-2, with 7 bases lining up with TRBD1. Germline CDR1 is KGHSH and CDR2 is LQKENI. This CDR3 spans 13 amino acids. The J segment lost 5 bases and the V segment lost 8 bases, leaving 8 bases of the junction unmatched. In DNA, the CDR3 is TGTGCCAGCCTACCCGACAGGGTGTATGGCTACACCTTC. Encoded protein: CASLPDRVYGYTF. Filled out from reference TRBV18 and TRBJ1-2, the complete variable domain reads NAGVMQNPRHLVRRRGQEARLRCSPMKGHSHVYWYRQLPEEGLKFMVYLQKENIIDESGMPKERFSAEFPKEGPSILRIQQVVRGDSAAYFCASLPDRVYGYTFGSGTRLTVV.

In its sample, this clonotype ranks as medium-sized. The chain couples TRBV4-1 to TRBJ1-6, with 8 bases that match TRBD1. The V gene's germline CDR1 is MGHRA and CDR2 YSYEKL. J gave up 9 bases and V 3 bases, and 7 bases lay outside the gene matches. The CDR3 spans 15 residues. DNA of the CDR3: TGCGCCAGCAGCCACGGACAGGGCATGGGTTCACCCCTCCACTTT. Protein sequence: CASSHGQGMGSPLHF.

A remark on this clonotype: The CDR3 carries no conserved terminal phenylalanine or tryptophan, so it likely arises from a read error. The chain uses TRBV7-9 and TRBJ1-2; possible D gene TRBD1, 5 bases. Trimming took off 5 bases at V and 8 bases at J, with 12 bases between the two ends. Per the germline V gene, CDR1 is SEHNR and CDR2 is FQNEAQ (reference sequence). The CDR3 has 12 residues. The CDR3 DNA reads TGTGCCAGCAGCGAGGGACTAGCGGGCTACACCTCC. Translating it yields CASSEGLAGYTS.

This clonotype was recorded once. This chain connects TRBV6-4 to TRBJ1-2; tentatively, D is TRBD1 (5 bases). The germline V gene encodes CDR1 MRHNA and CDR2 SNTAGT. The CDR3 is 13 amino acids. Trimming removed 2 bases at V and 8 bases at J, with 12 bases between. The CDR3 protein is CASSDNTGWGYTF. DNA for the CDR3: TGTGCCAGCAGTGACAACACAGGTTGGGGCTACACCTTC.

The chain employs TRBV6-4 and TRBJ2-2; D might be TRBD2 (5 bases). CDR3 length: 14 residues. Germline V gene sequence: CDR1 MRHNA, CDR2 SNTAGT. Trimming cost V 7 bases and J 5 bases, with 14 bases left between them. Here the CDR3 reads CASTHRPGTGELFF. Written as DNA, the CDR3 is TGTGCCAGCACCCATCGCCCGGGAACCGGGGAGCTGTTTTTT.

At least ten counts were recorded for this clonotype. The V call is TRBV6-5, the J call TRBJ2-7, with TRBD1 matching over 10 bases. The germline V gene has CDR1 MNHEY and CDR2 SVGAGI. V shed 6 bases and J 3 bases; nucleotides not matched to a gene: 5. The CDR3 consists of 14 residues. The CDR3 region is CASSPGTGVYEQYF. The CDR3 coding sequence is TGTGCCAGCAGCCCAGGGACAGGGGTCTACGAGCAGTACTTC.

This clonotype has a count of ten or more. The J gene is TRBJ2-4, the V gene TRBV2; D not certain. Germline CDR1 reads SNHLY; CDR2 reads FYNNEI. The V end was cut by 5 bases, the J end by 9 bases, with 8 bases between. The CDR3 extends over 11 amino acids. The DNA of the CDR3 is TGTGCCAGCAGTAAATTGGGCATTCAGTACTTC. This sequence encodes CASSKLGIQYF.

This clonotype was seen at least ten times. The chain has TRBV7-3 and TRBJ2-2; D unresolved. V dropped 3 bases and J dropped 7 bases, with 12 bases sitting between them. The CDR3 runs to 14 residues. The germline V gene encodes CDR1 SGHTA and CDR2 FQGTGA. The CDR3 DNA is TGTGCCAGCAGCTTTAGGAAGACGGGCGGGGAGCTGTTTTTT. Protein sequence: CASSFRKTGGELFF.

V is TRBV24-1 and J is TRBJ2-5; D not resolved. The germline V and J ends were trimmed by 4 bases and 5 bases, with 16 bases remaining between them. Germline V gene lookup returns CDR1 KGHDR and CDR2 SFDVKD. The CDR3 contains 15 residues. CDR3 amino acids: CATSDNLLGSETQYF. The DNA of the CDR3 is TGTGCCACCAGTGACAACCTCCTGGGGTCGGAGACCCAGTACTTC.

The sample holds many counts of this clonotype. This chain's CDR3 is CARDQRGSLFQETQYF. In nucleotides, the CDR3 is TGTGCCAGAGACCAGCGGGGGAGTTTGTTTCAAGAGACCCAGTACTTC. The chain combines TRBV6-2 or TRBV6-3 with TRBJ2-5, with TRBD2 matching over 8 bases. V gave up 9 bases and J gave up 2 bases; unmatched junction bases: 14. This CDR3 spans 16 amino acids. The germline CDR1 and CDR2 sequences are MNHEY and SVGEGT.

This clonotype was detected a few times. The junction does not match germline at one end; this may be a read error. The genes are TRBV6-5 and TRBJ2-1, with a possible D match to TRBD1 (5 bases). The CDR3 covers 17 residues. Germline loops: CDR1 MNHEY, CDR2 SVGAGI. The CDR3 sequence: CASSHSSSEDTYNEQFF. CDR3 bases: TGTGCCAGCAGTCACTCGAGTTCAGAGGACACGTACAATGAGCAGTTCTTC.

Many counts were recorded for this clonotype. This rearrangement joins TRBV10-2 to TRBJ2-3; weak D call: TRBD1 (5 bases). V was clipped by 5 bases and J by 2 bases, with 8 bases between them. The CDR3 is 13 residues long. Germline V lookup: CDR1 WSHSY, CDR2 SAAADI. CDR3 protein: CASSPTVTDTQYF. CDR3 in DNA: TGCGCCAGCAGTCCGACAGTCACAGATACGCAGTATTTT.

This clonotype was seen many times. The rearrangement links TRBV10-3 to TRBJ2-7, with D hard to call. Germline V lookup: CDR1 ENHRY, CDR2 SYGVKD. The V and J ends lost 7 bases and 3 bases respectively, with 7 bases between them. There are 11 residues in the CDR3. The CDR3 protein is CAITSDYEQYF. CDR3 DNA sequence: TGTGCCATCACCAGCGACTACGAGCAGTACTTC.

With respect to this clonotype: Compared with germline, one end of the junction differs, possibly owing to a read error. This chain uses TRBV9 with TRBJ2-4; 7 nucleotides agree with TRBD1. The germline V gene has CDR1 SGDLS and CDR2 YYNGEE. The CDR3 consists of 14 residues. The CDR3 reads CASSGGQVSDIQSF. DNA of the CDR3: TGTGCCAGCAGCGGCGGACAGGTCTCGGACATTCAGTCCTTC.

The rearrangement joins TRBV15 to TRBJ2-3; the D gene could be TRBD1 or TRBD2 (5 bases each). The CDR3 has 15 residues. The germline gives CDR1 LNHNV, CDR2 YYDKDF (reference sequence). V dropped 5 bases and J dropped 1 base, with 13 bases sitting between them. The CDR3 loop reads CATSGKRDGTDTQYF. The CDR3 region has the DNA TGTGCCACCAGCGGGAAGAGGGACGGCACAGATACGCAGTATTTT.

This clonotype occurred many times. The junction does not match germline at one end; this may be a read error. This rearrangement joins TRBV7-2 to TRBJ1-2; 7 bases map to TRBD1. Germline CDR1 reads SGHTA; CDR2 reads FQGNSA. The CDR3 is made up of 15 amino acids. In DNA form, the CDR3 reads TGTGCCAGCAGCTCAGCCACAGGGGCTAACTATGGCTACCCCTTC. It translates to CASSSATGANYGYPF.

In this sample, this clonotype turned up many times. The chain is built from TRBV20-1 and TRBJ2-2, with TRBD2 matching over 13 bases. The germline CDR1 and CDR2 sequences are DFQATT and SNEGSKA (reference sequence). The length of the CDR3 is 15 residues. V shed 6 bases and J 4 bases; nucleotides not matched to a gene: 5. The CDR3 nucleotides are TGCAGTGCCTCGGGACTAGCGGGACCCACCGGGGAGCTGTTTTTT. It translates to CSASGLAGPTGELFF.

The chain couples TRBV7-2 to TRBJ1-2; TRBD1 might be the D (6 bases). This CDR3 has 14 residues. The V and J ends lost 1 base and 4 bases respectively, with 10 bases between them. Germline V CDR1 and CDR2: SGHTA, FQGNSA. This CDR3 reads CASSLGGGLYGYTF. DNA of the CDR3: TGTGCCAGCAGCTTAGGGGGGGGCCTCTATGGCTACACCTTC.

This clonotype was found many times. The chain employs TRBV18 and TRBJ1-5; TRBD1 might be the D (5 bases). Per germline, CDR1 KGHSH and CDR2 LQKENI. The ends were cut back, 2 bases at V and 5 bases at J, with 7 bases in the middle. The CDR3 runs to 13 residues. CDR3 protein: CASSPTGHQPQHF. Written as DNA, the CDR3 is TGTGCCAGCTCACCAACAGGCCATCAGCCCCAGCATTTT.